These 9 T cell receptor beta chains were all obtained from the same sample, sequenced in a study of shared clonotypes between healthy human individuals. Produced via immunoSEQ multiplex PCR; TCRdb's table is partial and in-frame only. The sample consists of roughly 590,000 clones, over 95% of them appearing once. Terminally differentiated effector memory CD45RA+ cells were left out of the naive CD8 fraction, which was CD45RO-negative and positively selected for CCR7. What was sequenced was naive CD8+ T cells sorted from blood. Every receptor here comes from a woman in her 30s in good health.

The rearrangement links TRBV9 to TRBJ2-3, with D possibly being TRBD1 (6 bases). The germline CDR1 and CDR2 sequences are SGDLS and YYNGEE. CDR3 length: 15 residues. Trimming pared 5 bases from V and 0 bases from J, leaving 13 bases between. The CDR3 DNA is TGTGCCAGCAGTTCAGGGGTGGGAAGCACAGATACGCAGTATTTT. Residues: CASSSGVGSTDTQYF.

The chain has TRBV10-3 and TRBJ2-3; 9 nucleotides line up with TRBD2. The J segment lost 4 bases and the V segment lost 0 bases, leaving 8 bases of the junction unmatched. The CDR3 has 17 amino acids. Germline CDR1 and CDR2: ENHRY and SYGVKD. The CDR3 coding sequence is TGTGCCATCAGTGAGTCCTTAGCGGGAGTTATCTCAGATACGCAGTATTTT. Amino acids: CAISESLAGVISDTQYF.

A remark on this clone: Within the sample, other DNA sequences also encode this same CDR3. CDR3: CASSLGNQPQHF. The CDR3 DNA is TGTGCCAGCAGCTTGGGGAATCAGCCCCAGCATTTT. The chain has TRBV5-6 and TRBJ1-5; D is uncertain. CDR3 length equals 12 residues. Looked up from germline, CDR1 is SGHDT and CDR2 is YYEEEE. With 0 bases removed from V and 4 bases from J, the gap between germline ends came to 2 bases.

The chain joins TRBV15 to TRBJ1-5; 10 nucleotides align to TRBD1. Trimming at V came to 11 bases and at J to 8 bases, leaving 12 bases not matched to a gene. There are 14 residues in the CDR3. CDR1 is LNHNV, CDR2 YYDKDF, per germline (reference sequence). CDR3 in amino acids: CAVGPGQGTEPQHF. CDR3 nucleotides: TGTGCCGTGGGGCCGGGACAGGGGACCGAGCCCCAGCATTTT.

The V and J genes are TRBV7-9 and TRBJ2-2; D call uncertain. CDR1 is SEHNR and CDR2 is FQNEAQ in the germline V gene (reference sequence). CDR3 length: 13 residues. V lost 8 bases and J lost 0, with 7 bases in between. CDR3 amino acids: CASDDANTGELFF. The CDR3 DNA reads TGTGCCAGCGACGACGCGAACACCGGGGAGCTGTTTTTT.

The V gene is TRBV2, the J gene TRBJ2-1; D possibly corresponds to TRBD2 (6 bases). Trimming pared 7 bases from V and 9 bases from J, leaving 22 bases between. The CDR3 covers 15 residues. The germline gives CDR1 SNHLY, CDR2 FYNNEI. CDR3 nucleotide sequence: TGTGCCAGCACGACTAGAGAAAGGGAGTTTTTTGAGCAGTTCTTC. Translation: CASTTREREFFEQFF.

The chain uses TRBV10-3 and TRBJ1-2; maybe TRBD1 (5 bases). V was pared by 2 bases and J by 7 bases, with 5 bases between. Germline CDR1 and CDR2: ENHRY and SYGVKD. The CDR3 has 11 residues. DNA of the CDR3: TGTGCCATCAGTGAGGGGGGTGGCTACACCTTC. Its translation: CAISEGGGYTF.

The chain recombines TRBV18 with TRBJ2-2; 7 bases align to TRBD1. Germline CDR1 reads KGHSH; CDR2 reads LQKENI. The V segment lost 3 bases and the J segment 6 bases; nucleotides outside the gene matches: 10. This CDR3 has 16 amino acids. In DNA, the CDR3 is TGTGCCAGCTCACCGCCCGGGACAGCATTGGCCGGGGAGCTGTTTTTT. Its protein product is CASSPPGTALAGELFF.

The chain carries TRBV27 and TRBJ2-5; no clear D gene. Germline CDR1 is MNHEY and CDR2 is SMNVEV (reference sequence). V dropped 5 bases and J dropped 0 bases, with 7 bases sitting between them. The CDR3 sequence is 13 residues long. In nucleotides, the CDR3 is TGTGCCAGCAGTCCCAGGAACCAAGAGACCCAGTACTTC. This gives the protein CASSPRNQETQYF.